This passage covers 4 T cell receptor beta chains from one sample sequenced in a study of CD4 T cells in relation to SARS-CoV-2 and coronaviruses. No antigens are known for them. TCRdb keeps only in-frame clones here, not all; method: immunoSEQ multiplex PCR. The sample has 43,000 or so clones, roughly 82% seen once; the top ten hold about 1.3%. The sample consisted of naive CD4+ T cells from PBMCs, cultured in vitro. Regarding subset: naive CD4+ T cells isolated by negative enrichment. The receptor set was obtained from an adult with COVID-19.

This chain links TRBV24-1 with TRBJ2-2, with D uncertain. This CDR3 contains 13 residues. Germline CDR1 and CDR2: KGHDR and SFDVKD. V lost 4 bases, J lost 2 bases, and 4 bases lay in between. The DNA of the CDR3 is TGTGCCACCAGTGACGTTAACACCGGGGAGCTGTTTTTT. Translating it yields CATSDVNTGELFF.

The chain has TRBV27 and TRBJ2-1; 9 positions agree with TRBD2. With 8 bases clipped from V and 3 bases from J, the junction kept 11 bases outside the gene matches. The germline V gene has CDR1 MNHEY and CDR2 SMNVEV (reference sequence). This CDR3 has 16 amino acids. The CDR3 here is CASWYTSGGFYNEQFF. CDR3 sequence (DNA): TGTGCCAGCTGGTATACCAGCGGGGGGTTCTACAATGAGCAGTTCTTC.

The chain couples TRBV28 to TRBJ1-2; perhaps TRBD1 as D (5 bases). Germline CDR1 MDHEN, CDR2 SYDVKM. The CDR3 spans 18 residues. The germline V and J ends were trimmed by 5 bases and 8 bases, with 30 bases remaining between them. CDR3 in DNA: TGTGCCAGCAGTGGCGGCACAGGTCTAATTTTGACGGGTATCGGCTACACCTTC. Residues: CASSGGTGLILTGIGYTF.

The chain carries TRBV27 and TRBJ2-5; tentatively, D is TRBD1 (5 bases). Germline V gives CDR1 MNHEY, CDR2 SMNVEV (reference sequence). The CDR3 covers 14 residues. Trimming left V 1 base short and J 4 bases short, with 10 bases between. CDR3 DNA sequence: TGTGCCAGCAGTTTATTCCCAGGGCTAGAGACCCAGTACTTC. Protein: CASSLFPGLETQYF.